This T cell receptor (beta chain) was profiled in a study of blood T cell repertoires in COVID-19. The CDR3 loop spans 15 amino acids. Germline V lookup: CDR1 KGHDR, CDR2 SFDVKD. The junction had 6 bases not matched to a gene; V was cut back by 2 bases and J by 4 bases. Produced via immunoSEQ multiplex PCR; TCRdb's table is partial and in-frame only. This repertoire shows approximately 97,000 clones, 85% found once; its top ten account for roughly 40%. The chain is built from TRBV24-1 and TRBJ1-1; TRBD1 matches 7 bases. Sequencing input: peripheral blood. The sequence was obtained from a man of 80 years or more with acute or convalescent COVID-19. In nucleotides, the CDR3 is TGTGCCACCAGTGATTCAGGGGGATGGAGCACTGAAGCTTTCTTT. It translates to CATSDSGGWSTEAFF.